The rows below give T cell receptor beta chains drawn from one sample of a study of response to subunit inactivated influenza vaccine. A single record per CDR3 protein comes from TCRdb applying MiXCR to the RT-PCR reads. Here the sample spans more than 700,000 distinct CDR3 sequences, around 20% being singletons. This material consisted of PBMCs from blood, taken about 5 days after vaccination. All receptors come from a man aged 45 to 65 who received an inactivated influenza vaccine. Each CDR3 is given with its conserved first and last residue. D genes are given only for firm matches. Only part of the rows carry a size: once, few, many, or a class if the clone is expanded.

D gene | J gene | V gene | clone size | CDR3 protein | CDR3 DNA
- | TRBJ2-7 | TRBV12-3/TRBV12-4 | many | CASSSRTGAEQYF | TGTGCCAGCAGTTCCAGGACTGGCGCCGAGCAGTACTTC
- | TRBJ1-2 | TRBV2 | - | CASSELLRDYGYTF | TGTGCCAGCAGTGAATTATTAAGGGACTATGGCTACACCTTC
- | TRBJ2-1 | TRBV7-8 | - | CASSQGTYSEQFF | TGTGCCAGCAGCCAAGGGACATATAGTGAGCAGTTCTTC
TRBD2 | TRBJ2-1 | TRBV6-2/TRBV6-3 | - | CASSYSSRGRGDEQFF | TGTGCCAGCAGTTACTCGTCAAGGGGACGGGGGGATGAGCAGTTCTTC
TRBD2 | TRBJ2-5 | TRBV7-2 | few | CASSPGRLAVPWETQYF | TGTGCCAGCAGCCCGGGGCGCCTAGCGGTTCCGTGGGAGACCCAGTACTTC
- | TRBJ2-5 | TRBV20-1 | many | CSARQGGETQYF | TGCAGTGCTAGACAGGGAGGCGAGACCCAGTACTTC
- | TRBJ1-2 | TRBV4-3 | - | CASSQDARNNYGYTF | TGCGCCAGCAGCCAAGATGCCAGGAATAACTATGGCTACACCTTC
TRBD1 | TRBJ1-1 | TRBV30 | - | CAWKSKQGSTEAFF | TGTGCCTGGAAATCTAAACAGGGGAGTACTGAAGCTTTCTTT
TRBD2 | TRBJ2-7 | TRBV5-1 | - | CASSFSSGPGPYEQYF | TGCGCCAGCAGCTTCTCTAGCGGCCCTGGCCCCTACGAGCAGTACTTC
- | TRBJ2-2 | TRBV5-4 | - | CASSLRQATGELFF | TGTGCCAGCAGCTTGAGGCAGGCTACCGGGGAGCTGTTTTTT
TRBD2 | TRBJ2-3 | TRBV5-1 | - | CASSLDMGGGAEDTQYF | TGCGCCAGCAGCTTGGATATGGGCGGGGGGGCGGAAGATACGCAGTATTTT
TRBD1 | TRBJ2-3 | TRBV5-1 | many | CASSSDRDVDTQYF | TGCGCCAGCAGCTCTGACAGGGATGTCGATACGCAGTATTTT
- | TRBJ1-5 | TRBV6-2/TRBV6-3 | few | CASNGGGSTNQPQHF | TGTGCCAGCAATGGGGGCGGATCCACGAATCAGCCCCAGCATTTT
- | TRBJ1-2 | TRBV10-3 | many | CAISESGYGYTF | TGTGCCATCAGTGAGTCGGGTTATGGCTACACCTTC
- | TRBJ1-2 | TRBV20-1 | - | CSARGRRGLPISDGYTF | TGCAGTGCTAGAGGTCGGAGGGGCCTACCCATCTCCGATGGCTACACCTTC
- | TRBJ2-6 | TRBV25-1 | - | CASSEYEHHSGANVLTF | TGTGCCAGCAGTGAATATGAGCACCACTCTGGGGCCAACGTCCTGACTTTC
TRBD1 | TRBJ2-5 | TRBV28 | - | CASSHPTGGGFETQYF | TGTGCCAGCAGCCATCCGACAGGGGGCGGGTTTGAGACCCAGTACTTC
- | TRBJ2-1 | TRBV7-2 | - | CASSYTSGLTYNEQFF | TGTGCCAGCAGCTATACATCAGGGCTCACTTACAATGAGCAGTTCTTC
TRBD2 | TRBJ2-2 | TRBV7-9 | - | CASSIGTTLNTGELFF | TGTGCCAGCAGCATCGGGACTACTCTGAACACCGGGGAGCTGTTTTTT
- | TRBJ1-2 | TRBV29-1 | many | CSASGDTNYGYTF | TGCAGCGCTTCAGGGGACACTAACTATGGCTACACCTTC
- | TRBJ2-7 | TRBV20-1 | many | CSARGGAYEQYF | TGCAGTGCTAGGGGGGGAGCCTACGAGCAGTACTTC
TRBD2 | TRBJ2-1 | TRBV6-5 | many | CASSYSWRGGSYNEQFF | TGTGCCAGCAGTTACTCGTGGCGGGGGGGCTCCTACAATGAGCAGTTCTTC
- | TRBJ2-1 | TRBV7-2 | few | CASSSKLGHSRHEQFF | TGTGCCAGCAGCTCGAAGCTGGGACACTCTCGCCATGAGCAGTTCTTC
- | TRBJ2-3 | TRBV28 | - | CASSLFVGRTDTQYF | TGTGCCAGCAGTTTATTCGTAGGCCGCACAGATACGCAGTATTTT
- | TRBJ2-1 | TRBV20-1 | - | CSARLPRSSYNEQFF | TGCAGTGCTAGACTTCCTAGGAGCTCCTACAATGAGCAGTTCTTC
TRBD1 | TRBJ2-2 | TRBV6-1 | few | CASSGQGYRTGELFF | TGTGCCAGCAGTGGACAGGGGTATCGCACCGGGGAGCTGTTTTTT
TRBD1 | TRBJ1-2 | TRBV7-9 | few | CASSLDRVYLGYTF | TGTGCCAGCAGCTTGGACAGGGTCTATTTAGGCTACACCTTC
- | TRBJ1-3 | TRBV6-1 | few | CASSEWRVSGNTIYF | TGTGCCAGCAGTGAATGGAGGGTCTCTGGAAACACCATATATTTT
- | TRBJ2-1 | TRBV29-1 | few | CSVNPLSDFGSEQFF | TGCAGCGTCAATCCCCTTAGCGACTTTGGTAGTGAGCAGTTCTTC
- | TRBJ2-7 | TRBV23-1 | - | CASSHPERPLTYEQYF | TGCGCCAGCAGTCATCCGGAGAGGCCGCTGACCTACGAGCAGTACTTC
TRBD2 | TRBJ2-7 | TRBV4-2 | - | CASSKGIAGTQEGYEQYF | TGTGCCAGCAGCAAGGGGATAGCGGGTACTCAGGAGGGCTACGAGCAGTACTTC
- | TRBJ2-2 | TRBV12-3/TRBV12-4 | few | CASSLYGTNTGELFF | TGTGCCAGCAGTTTGTACGGGACGAACACCGGGGAGCTGTTTTTT
- | TRBJ2-2 | TRBV7-3 | few | CASSMGERAGELFF | TGTGCCAGCAGCATGGGGGAGCGGGCCGGGGAGCTGTTTTTT
- | TRBJ2-3 | TRBV7-2 | many | CASSFGAAADTQYF | TGTGCCAGCAGCTTCGGGGCGGCAGCAGATACGCAGTATTTT
TRBD2 | TRBJ2-1 | TRBV12-3/TRBV12-4 | few | CASSSLAGGTKYNEQFF | TGTGCCAGCAGCTCACTAGCGGGGGGAACCAAGTACAATGAGCAGTTCTTC
TRBD2 | TRBJ2-3 | TRBV20-1 | - | CSARGTSQAQYF | TGCAGTGCTAGGGGGACTAGCCAGGCGCAGTATTTT
TRBD2 | TRBJ2-1 | TRBV5-4 | - | CASSLSASGNNEQFF | TGTGCCAGCAGCTTGTCGGCTAGCGGAAACAATGAGCAGTTCTTC
- | TRBJ2-5 | TRBV6-5 | - | CASSFNPGRQETQYF | TGTGCCAGCAGTTTCAATCCGGGGCGACAAGAGACCCAGTACTTC
- | TRBJ2-6 | TRBV20-1 | - | CSAGQGLFGANVLTF | TGCAGTGCCGGGCAGGGACTTTTTGGGGCCAACGTCCTGACTTTC
TRBD2 | TRBJ2-1 | TRBV6-1 | - | CANTLRRGAEEQFF | TGTGCCAACACACTTCGGCGGGGGGCTGAGGAGCAGTTCTTC
TRBD2 | TRBJ2-5 | TRBV28 | - | CASSKRAGATQETQYF | TGTGCCAGCAGCAAGAGGGCGGGAGCAACCCAAGAGACCCAGTACTTC
TRBD1 | TRBJ1-2 | TRBV5-6 | - | CASTRDRATYGYTF | TGTGCCAGCACCCGAGACAGGGCAACCTATGGCTACACCTTC
- | TRBJ1-2 | TRBV6-1 | few | CASRPVPGATNYGYTF | TGTGCCAGCAGGCCGGTGCCAGGCGCGACCAACTATGGCTACACCTTC
- | TRBJ2-7 | TRBV5-1 | few | CASSLGRVNEQYF | TGCGCCAGCAGCTTGGGCAGGGTTAACGAGCAGTACTTC
- | TRBJ1-5 | TRBV4-3 | many | CASSQDWGTNQPQHF | TGCGCCAGCAGCCAAGATTGGGGTACAAATCAGCCCCAGCATTTT
- | TRBJ1-2 | TRBV12-3/TRBV12-4 | - | CASTDRKSYYGYTF | TGTGCCAGCACAGACAGAAAGTCTTACTATGGCTACACCTTC
- | TRBJ1-5 | TRBV24-1 | - | CATRGDGAQPQHF | TGTGCCACCAGGGGGGACGGAGCTCAGCCCCAGCATTTT
TRBD1 | TRBJ2-1 | TRBV10-3 | few | CAIRDGTGNDEQFF | TGTGCCATCAGAGATGGGACAGGTAACGATGAGCAGTTCTTC